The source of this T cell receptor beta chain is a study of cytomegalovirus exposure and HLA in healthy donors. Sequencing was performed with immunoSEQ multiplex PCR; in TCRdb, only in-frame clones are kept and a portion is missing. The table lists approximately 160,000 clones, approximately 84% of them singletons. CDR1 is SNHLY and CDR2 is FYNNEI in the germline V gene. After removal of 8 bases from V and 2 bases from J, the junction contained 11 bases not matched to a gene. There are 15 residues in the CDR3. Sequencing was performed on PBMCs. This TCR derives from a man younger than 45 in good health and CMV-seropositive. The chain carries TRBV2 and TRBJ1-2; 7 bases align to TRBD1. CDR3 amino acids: CASRELPGGNYGYTF. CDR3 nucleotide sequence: TGTGCCAGCCGCGAGTTACCAGGGGGGAACTATGGCTACACCTTC.